One sample yielded the 30 T cell receptor beta chains listed below, sequenced in a study of radiotherapy plus CTLA-4 blockade in lung cancer. The table came from immunoSEQ multiplex PCR; TCRdb's copy has only in-frame clones and leaves some out. Altogether 120,000 or so clones are present, approximately 84% being singletons, with the ten largest covering 5% to 5.5%. The input for sequencing was peripheral blood, taken from a patient treated with radiotherapy plus ipilimumab. The receptors derive from a human donor with non-small cell lung cancer who had a partial response to radiotherapy plus ipilimumab.

The J gene is TRBJ1-5, the V gene TRBV4-3; no clear D gene. This CDR3 is built from 13 residues. V lost 1 base and J lost 3, with 4 bases in between. Germline V gene lookup returns CDR1 LGHNA and CDR2 YSLEER. The CDR3: CASSQVINQPQHF. CDR3 DNA: TGCGCCAGCAGCCAAGTCATCAATCAGCCCCAGCATTTT.

The chain recombines TRBV5-4 with TRBJ1-2; 11 bases match TRBD1. The germline CDR1 and CDR2 sequences are SGHNT and YYREEE (reference sequence). This CDR3 comprises 15 residues. The junction had 8 bases not matched to a gene; V was cut back by 7 bases and J by 3 bases. The CDR3: CASVRTGGRYYGYTF. The CDR3 DNA sequence: TGTGCCAGCGTCCGGACAGGGGGCAGATACTATGGCTACACCTTC.

The gene calls are TRBV11-2 and TRBJ1-5; D might be TRBD1 (6 bases). V lost 1 base and J lost 4, with 11 bases in between. Germline V CDR1 and CDR2: SGHAT, FQNNGV. The CDR3 is 15 amino acids. The CDR3 is CASSLGGRGNQPQHF. The CDR3 DNA sequence: TGTGCCAGCAGCTTAGGGGGGCGTGGGAATCAGCCCCAGCATTTT.

This sequence joins TRBV28 and TRBJ2-6; no firm D call. Germline V CDR1 and CDR2: MDHEN, SYDVKM. V was shortened by 6 bases and J by 1 base, with 10 bases between the two germline ends. The CDR3 totals 15 residues. CDR3 sequence: CASRPTASGANVLTF. DNA for the CDR3: TGTGCCAGCAGACCTACAGCTTCTGGGGCCAACGTCCTGACTTTC. Looking up the rest from reference TRBV28 and TRBJ2-6 gives the full variable domain: DVKVTQSSRYLVKRTGEKVFLECVQDMDHENMFWYRQDPGLGLRLIYFSYDVKMKEKGDIPEGYSVSREKKERFSLILESASTNQTSMYLCASRPTASGANVLTFGAGSRLTVL.

The V call is TRBV29-1, the J call TRBJ2-2; D gene uncertain. The V end lost 0 bases, the J end lost 4 bases, and 12 bases lay between the germline ends. Germline CDR1 SQVTM, CDR2 ANQGSEA. This CDR3 is 15 amino acids long. The DNA of the CDR3 is TGCAGCGTTGAAGAGCCCGGGTGGCGCACCGGGGAGCTGTTTTTT. Translation: CSVEEPGWRTGELFF.

The V call is TRBV7-2, the J call TRBJ1-1, with D hard to call. The germline V gene has CDR1 SGHTA and CDR2 FQGNSA. Trimming took 8 bases from V and 6 from J, leaving 10 bases between them. The CDR3 has 11 amino acids. This chain's CDR3 is CASRSGSEAFF. The CDR3 DNA follows: TGTGCCAGCCGTTCAGGTTCTGAAGCTTTCTTT.

This clone was seen once. The chain carries TRBV5-1 and TRBJ1-1, with a tentative D call TRBD1 (6 bases). CDR3 length: 13 amino acids. Germline V gives CDR1 SGHRS, CDR2 YFSETQ. V was shortened by 0 bases and J by 8 bases, with 11 bases between the two germline ends. CDR3 amino acids: CASSLATGTEAFF. CDR3 coding DNA: TGCGCCAGCAGCTTGGCGACAGGCACCGAAGCTTTCTTT.

This sequence joins TRBV15 and TRBJ1-1; TRBD1 matches 7 bases. J lost 2 bases, V lost 3 bases, and 6 bases had no gene match. Germline CDR1 and CDR2: LNHNV and YYDKDF (reference sequence). This CDR3 spans 15 amino acids. The CDR3 here is CATSRDGDRNTEAFF. CDR3 in DNA: TGTGCCACCAGCAGGGATGGGGACAGAAACACTGAAGCTTTCTTT.

The rearrangement uses TRBV28 and TRBJ1-2; no reliable D call. The CDR3 loop spans 12 amino acids. V was shortened by 5 bases and J by 6 bases, with 10 bases between the two germline ends. The germline V gene has CDR1 MDHEN and CDR2 SYDVKM. CDR3 nucleotides: TGTGCCAGCAGTCCGCGACGGGATGGCTACACCTTC. It codes for CASSPRRDGYTF.

This clone was seen only a few times. The chain joins TRBV6-1 to TRBJ2-7; TRBD1 matches 10 bases. The CDR3 spans 14 residues. CDR1 MNHNS and CDR2 SASEGT come from the germline V gene. The ends lost 3 bases at V and 2 bases at J; junction bases unmatched: 1. The CDR3 is CASSDGQGAYEQYF. The CDR3 coding sequence is TGTGCCAGCAGTGACGGACAGGGGGCCTACGAGCAGTACTTC.

The chain combines TRBV10-1 with TRBJ2-3; the match to TRBD2 covers 8 bases. CDR1 is WNHNN, CDR2 SYGVQD, per germline (reference sequence). J lost 2 bases, V lost 6 bases, and 7 bases had no gene match. This CDR3 has 15 amino acids. CDR3 amino acids: CASSPLAGFTDTQYF. The CDR3 DNA reads TGCGCCAGCAGCCCCTTAGCGGGATTCACAGATACGCAGTATTTT.

The chain combines TRBV7-8 with TRBJ1-3; D gene unclear. Germline V gene sequence: CDR1 SGHVS, CDR2 FQNEAQ. V was clipped by 5 bases and J by 8 bases, with 13 bases between them. This CDR3 is 13 amino acids long. CDR3 in DNA: TGTGCCAGCAGCCCCCACGAGAGAGACACCATATATTTT. The encoded protein is CASSPHERDTIYF.

The rearrangement uses TRBV4-3 and TRBJ2-1; D remains unclear. The germline V and J ends were trimmed by 1 base and 2 bases, with 9 bases remaining between them. The CDR3 sequence is 15 residues long. The germline gives CDR1 LGHNA, CDR2 YSLEER. The CDR3 protein is CASSQVAKPYNEQFF. CDR3 in DNA: TGCGCCAGCAGCCAAGTTGCGAAACCCTACAATGAGCAGTTCTTC.

The J gene is TRBJ2-1, the V gene TRBV5-6, with D possibly TRBD1 on 6 matching bases. CDR3 length: 17 residues. In germline, CDR1 is SGHDT, CDR2 YYEEEE. With 4 bases removed from V and 0 bases from J, the gap between germline ends came to 17 bases. The CDR3 here is CASSRTLTGSSYNEQFF. In DNA, the CDR3 is TGTGCCAGCAGCCGTACGCTAACAGGGAGCTCCTACAATGAGCAGTTCTTC.

The chain combines TRBV7-2 with TRBJ1-2; D remains ambiguous. Germline CDR1 SGHTA, CDR2 FQGNSA. V was trimmed by 3 bases and J by 0 bases, leaving 11 bases between them. The CDR3 loop spans 15 amino acids. This chain's CDR3 is CASSLSGVANYGYTF. In nucleotides, the CDR3 is TGTGCCAGCAGCTTGTCGGGAGTAGCTAACTATGGCTACACCTTC.

The V gene is TRBV13, the J gene TRBJ1-5; 7 bases are shared with TRBD1. The junction had 1 base not matched to a gene; V was cut back by 0 bases and J by 2 bases. In germline, CDR1 is PRHDT, CDR2 FYEKMQ (reference sequence). This CDR3 contains 15 residues. The CDR3 loop reads CASSLGGQGNQPQHF. CDR3 nucleotide sequence: TGTGCCAGCAGCTTAGGCGGACAGGGCAATCAGCCCCAGCATTTT. The full variable domain, rest sourced from reference TRBV13 and TRBJ1-5, is AAGVIQSPRHLIKEKRETATLKCYPIPRHDTVYWYQQGPGQDPQFLISFYEKMQSDKGSIPDRFSAQQFSDYHSELNMSSLELGDSALYFCASSLGGQGNQPQHFGDGTRLSIL.

V gene TRBV5-1 combines with J gene TRBJ1-4, with D possibly matching TRBD1 (5 bases). Germline V CDR1 and CDR2: SGHRS, YFSETQ. The CDR3 length is 15 residues. V was shortened by 3 bases and J by 0 bases, with 9 bases between the two germline ends. CDR3 in DNA: TGCGCCAGCAGCTCGGACATCGCAACTAATGAAAAACTGTTTTTT. This sequence encodes CASSSDIATNEKLFF.

This chain links TRBV28 with TRBJ1-5; 10 positions agree with TRBD1. The germline V gene has CDR1 MDHEN and CDR2 SYDVKM. The CDR3 sequence is 16 residues long. The V and J ends lost 2 bases and 7 bases, in that order; junction bases with no gene match: 8. The CDR3 is CASSLPGQGPRQPQHF. The CDR3 DNA reads as TGTGCCAGCAGTTTACCGGGACAGGGGCCCAGGCAGCCCCAGCATTTT.

The rearrangement uses TRBV19 and TRBJ2-2; 9 nucleotides line up with TRBD2. There are 15 residues in the CDR3. The V gene's germline CDR1 is LNHDA and CDR2 SQIVND (reference sequence). The trim removed 5 bases at V and 1 base at J, leaving 2 bases unmatched. This CDR3 reads CASSLTSGNTGELFF. The CDR3 nucleotides read TGTGCCAGTAGTCTGACTAGCGGGAACACCGGGGAGCTGTTTTTT.

The V and J genes are TRBV11-2 and TRBJ1-4; D is possibly TRBD1 (5 bases). Germline CDR1 reads SGHAT; CDR2 reads FQNNGV. V shed 3 bases and J shed 8 bases, with 19 bases lying between them. This CDR3 region has 16 residues. The CDR3 nucleotides are TGTGCCAGCAGCTTGATACAGGCCCCGGCCTTCGAAAAACTGTTTTTT. The encoded protein is CASSLIQAPAFEKLFF.

This sequence joins TRBV7-2 and TRBJ2-5, with D maybe TRBD1 (5 bases). The CDR3 has 14 amino acids. V dropped 1 base and J dropped 7 bases, with 13 bases sitting between them. Germline-derived CDR1 and CDR2 are SGHTA and FQGNSA. The CDR3: CASSLGAGKVTQYF. The CDR3 coding sequence is TGTGCCAGCAGCTTAGGGGCAGGGAAAGTGACCCAGTACTTC.

This chain links TRBV5-1 with TRBJ2-5, with 8 bases identical to TRBD1. CDR3 length equals 16 residues. The ends lost 7 bases at V and 5 bases at J; junction bases unmatched: 16. Germline loops: CDR1 SGHRS, CDR2 YFSETQ. CDR3: CASQRPGTGSGETQYF. CDR3 nucleotide sequence: TGCGCCAGCCAACGTCCCGGGACAGGTTCTGGGGAGACCCAGTACTTC. Filled out from reference TRBV5-1 and TRBJ2-5, the complete variable domain reads KAGVTQTPRYLIKTRGQQVTLSCSPISGHRSVSWYQQTPGQGLQFLFEYFSETQRNKGNFPGRFSGRQFSNSRSEMNVSTLELGDSALYLCASQRPGTGSGETQYFGPGTRLLVL.

The rearrangement links TRBV5-5 to TRBJ1-1; 9 bases map to TRBD1. Germline loops: CDR1 SGHKS, CDR2 YYEKEE (reference sequence). J was trimmed by 2 bases and V by 5 bases; bases with no gene match: 4. There are 14 residues in the CDR3. CDR3 region: CASSRQGGNTEAFF. Written as DNA, the CDR3 is TGTGCCAGCAGTCGACAGGGGGGAAACACTGAAGCTTTCTTT.

The chain couples TRBV7-9 to TRBJ2-7; 11 nucleotides align to TRBD1. This CDR3 comprises 14 residues. V trimming: 7 bases; J trimming: 6 bases; junction bases outside the gene matches: 8. Germline values: CDR1 SEHNR, CDR2 FQNEAQ (reference sequence). CDR3 sequence (DNA): TGTGCCAGCATCCTCGGGACAGGGGGGATCGAGCAGTACTTC. It yields the protein CASILGTGGIEQYF.

The CDR3 DNA reads TGTGCCAGCAGTTTAAGCCGGACAGGGTTCACAGATACGCAGTATTTT. This translates into CASSLSRTGFTDTQYF. The rearrangement links TRBV27 to TRBJ2-3; TRBD1 aligns across 8 bases. From germline, CDR1 is MNHEY and CDR2 SMNVEV (reference sequence). The CDR3 spans 16 residues. V was pared by 2 bases and J by 2 bases, with 6 bases of the junction left unmatched.

The V call is TRBV7-9, the J call TRBJ2-3, with 13 bases fitting TRBD2. The CDR3 is 18 residues long. The V segment lost 4 bases and the J segment 3 bases; nucleotides outside the gene matches: 10. In germline, CDR1 is SEHNR, CDR2 FQNEAQ (reference sequence). The CDR3 spells CASSSPGLAGSLTDTQYF. CDR3 sequence (DNA): TGTGCCAGCAGCTCACCGGGACTAGCGGGAAGTTTAACAGATACGCAGTATTTT.

The chain is built from TRBV21-1 and TRBJ2-7; the table calls TRBD1, which could not be checked here. TRBV21-1 is a recognized pseudogene. The CDR3 covers 17 residues. CDR3 residues: CASSKPETGIEVDEQYV. The DNA of the CDR3 is TGTGCCAGCAGCAAACCCGAGACAGGGATCGAGGTGGACGAGCAGTACGTC.

This sequence joins TRBV6-6 and TRBJ1-2; D remains ambiguous. This CDR3 spans 16 amino acids. Trimming pared 6 bases from V and 1 base from J, leaving 18 bases between. Germline V lookup: CDR1 MNHNY, CDR2 SVGAGI (reference sequence). The CDR3 nucleotides read TGTGCCAGCAGAAACTTACCACCAACGGGTAACTATGGCTACACCTTC. Protein sequence: CASRNLPPTGNYGYTF.

The V and J genes are TRBV18 and TRBJ2-1, with unresolved D. Trimming stripped 3 bases from V and 1 base from J, with 7 bases between. The CDR3 loop spans 14 amino acids. Germline CDR1 is KGHSH and CDR2 is LQKENI. The CDR3 here is CASSPPGSYNEQFF. The CDR3 nucleotides read TGTGCCAGCTCACCCCCCGGGTCCTACAATGAGCAGTTCTTC.

V usage is TRBV7-2 and J usage is TRBJ2-1, with unresolved D. Germline CDR1 and CDR2: SGHTA and FQGNSA. Deletions cut 1 base from V and 3 bases from J, with 13 bases between. The CDR3 has 16 residues. The CDR3 DNA follows: TGTGCCAGCAGCTTAGTCGGCCGGAGTTACTACAATGAGCAGTTCTTC. This codes for CASSLVGRSYYNEQFF. The full variable domain, with the rest looked up from reference TRBV7-2 and TRBJ2-1, is GAGVSQSPSNKVTEKGKDVELRCDPISGHTALYWYRQSLGQGLEFLIYFQGNSAPDKSGLPSDRFSAERTGGSVSTLTIQRTQQEDSAVYLCASSLVGRSYYNEQFFGPGTRLTVL.